The entry that follows covers one T cell receptor beta chain sequence. Its specificity is unknown. Donors were patients with active juvenile idiopathic arthritis. The data originate from a study of circulating and synovial CD4+ cells in juvenile arthritis. General study points: Vbeta family usage analysis did not detect the pathogenic-like versus bulk difference. Overlap with synovium rose as more T cells were sequenced. Some such blood samples were as oligoclonal as synovium.

The repertoire was sequenced with immunoSEQ multiplex PCR; TCRdb's copy has only in-frame clones and lacks some. The sample carries about 36,000 clones, approximately 94% recorded once. Germline V gives CDR1 SGHKS, CDR2 YYEKEE (reference sequence). The CDR3 covers 13 residues. Trimming removed 3 bases at V and 7 bases at J, with 8 bases between. The sample comprised CD4+ T cells from blood. The rearrangement links TRBV5-5 to TRBJ1-6; possible D gene TRBD1, 5 bases. The sequence came from a human donor with juvenile idiopathic arthritis. CDR3 DNA: TGTGCCAGCAGCTGGGGCCTAAATTCACCCCTCCACTTT. This sequence encodes CASSWGLNSPLHF.